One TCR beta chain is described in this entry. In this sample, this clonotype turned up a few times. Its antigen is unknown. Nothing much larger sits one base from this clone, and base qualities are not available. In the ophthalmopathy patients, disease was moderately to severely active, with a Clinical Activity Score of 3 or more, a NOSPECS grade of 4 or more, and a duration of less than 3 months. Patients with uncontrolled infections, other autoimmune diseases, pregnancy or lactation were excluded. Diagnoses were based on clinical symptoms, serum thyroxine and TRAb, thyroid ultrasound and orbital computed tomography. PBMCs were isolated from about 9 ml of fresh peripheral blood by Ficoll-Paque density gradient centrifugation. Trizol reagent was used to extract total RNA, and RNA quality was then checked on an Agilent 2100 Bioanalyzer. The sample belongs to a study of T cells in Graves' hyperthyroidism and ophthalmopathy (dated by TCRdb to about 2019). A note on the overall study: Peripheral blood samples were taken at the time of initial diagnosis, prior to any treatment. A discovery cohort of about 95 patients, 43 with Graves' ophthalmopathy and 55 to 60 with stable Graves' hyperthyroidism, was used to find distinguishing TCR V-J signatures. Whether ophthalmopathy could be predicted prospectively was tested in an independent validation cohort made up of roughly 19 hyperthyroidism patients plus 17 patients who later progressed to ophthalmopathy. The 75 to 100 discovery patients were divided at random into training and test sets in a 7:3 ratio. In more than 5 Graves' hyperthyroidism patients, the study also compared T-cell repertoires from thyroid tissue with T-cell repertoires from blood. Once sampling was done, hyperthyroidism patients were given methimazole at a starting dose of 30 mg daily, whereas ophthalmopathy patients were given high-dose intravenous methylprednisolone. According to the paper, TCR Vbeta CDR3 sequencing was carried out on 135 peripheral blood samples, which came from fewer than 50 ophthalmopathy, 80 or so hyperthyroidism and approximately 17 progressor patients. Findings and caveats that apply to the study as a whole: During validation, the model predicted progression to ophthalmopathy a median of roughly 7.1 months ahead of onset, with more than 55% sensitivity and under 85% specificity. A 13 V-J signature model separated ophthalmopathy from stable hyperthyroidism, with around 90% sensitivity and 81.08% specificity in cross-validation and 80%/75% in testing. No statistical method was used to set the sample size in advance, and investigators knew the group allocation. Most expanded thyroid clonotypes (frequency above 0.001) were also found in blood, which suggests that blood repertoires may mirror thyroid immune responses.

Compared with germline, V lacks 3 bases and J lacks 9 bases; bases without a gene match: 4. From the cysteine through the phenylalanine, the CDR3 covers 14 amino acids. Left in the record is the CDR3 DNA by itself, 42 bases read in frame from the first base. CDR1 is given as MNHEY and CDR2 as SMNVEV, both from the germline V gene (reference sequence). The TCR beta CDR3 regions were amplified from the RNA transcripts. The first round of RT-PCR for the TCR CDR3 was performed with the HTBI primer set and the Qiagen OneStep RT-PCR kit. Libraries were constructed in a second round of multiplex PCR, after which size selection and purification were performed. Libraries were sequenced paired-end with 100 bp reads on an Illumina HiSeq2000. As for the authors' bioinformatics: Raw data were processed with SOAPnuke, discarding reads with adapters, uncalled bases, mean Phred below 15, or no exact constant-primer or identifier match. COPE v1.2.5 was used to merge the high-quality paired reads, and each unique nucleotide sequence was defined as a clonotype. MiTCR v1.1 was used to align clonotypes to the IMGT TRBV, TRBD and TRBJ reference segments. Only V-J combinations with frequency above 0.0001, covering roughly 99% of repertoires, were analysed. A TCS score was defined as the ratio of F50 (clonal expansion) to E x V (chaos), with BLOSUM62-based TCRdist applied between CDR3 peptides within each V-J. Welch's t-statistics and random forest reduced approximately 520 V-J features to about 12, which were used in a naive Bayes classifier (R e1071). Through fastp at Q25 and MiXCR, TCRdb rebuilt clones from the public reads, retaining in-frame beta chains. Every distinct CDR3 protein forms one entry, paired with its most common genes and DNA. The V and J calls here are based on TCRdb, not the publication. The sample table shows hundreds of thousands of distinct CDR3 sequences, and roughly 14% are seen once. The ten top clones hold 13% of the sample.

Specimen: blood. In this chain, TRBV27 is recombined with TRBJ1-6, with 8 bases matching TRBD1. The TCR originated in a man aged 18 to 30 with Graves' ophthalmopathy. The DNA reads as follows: TGTGCCAGCAGTTTGGGACAGGTAGTTTCACCCCTCCACTTT. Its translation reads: CASSLGQVVSPLHF.